The 27 T cell receptor beta chains below all came from one sample that was sequenced in a study of beta chain features in type 1 diabetes. The study, taken as a whole, reports: The study found moderately but significantly shorter TCRB CDR3s in all four CD4+ subsets of Type 1 diabetes patients.

The entirety of the isolated RNA underwent reverse transcription, so expressed TCRB transcripts were sequenced. Generated by immunoSEQ multiplex PCR, the TCRdb table keeps only in-frame clones and is missing some. The sample shows 300,000 to 400,000 clones, about 14% of them seen only once. Antigens for these TCRs are unknown. Sequenced: naive CD4+ T cells from blood. These receptors came from a woman in her late teens or twenties with type 1 diabetes.

This clone appeared many times. The chain couples TRBV4-3 to TRBJ2-1, with 9 bases lining up with TRBD1. V was pared by 4 bases and J by 8 bases, with 0 bases of the junction left unmatched. The CDR3 is made up of 12 amino acids. CDR1 and CDR2 from the germline V gene are LGHNA and YSLEER. The CDR3 DNA reads as TGCGCCAGCAGCCGGGACAGGGATGAGCAGTTCTTC. As protein: CASSRDRDEQFF.

Concerning this clone: Germline and junction disagree at one end, which may indicate a read error. The gene calls are TRBV4-1 and TRBJ2-7, with 11 nucleotides matching TRBD2. The CDR3 has 16 residues. Germline loops: CDR1 MGHRA, CDR2 YSYEKL. The CDR3 DNA reads TGTGCCAGCAGCCAAGACGTGACTAGCGGGACCTACGAGCAGTACTTC. As protein: CASSQDVTSGTYEQYF.

The rearrangement uses TRBV6-5 and TRBJ2-7, with 7 bases identical to TRBD2. J was trimmed by 10 bases and V by 8 bases; bases with no gene match: 17. This CDR3 has 14 amino acids. CDR1 and CDR2 (germline): MNHEY, SVGAGI. In DNA, the CDR3 is TGTGCCAGCGTGCACTTTGGGACTACGGATCTTCAGTACGTC. Its translation: CASVHFGTTDLQYV.

V gene TRBV30 combines with J gene TRBJ2-3; maybe TRBD2 (5 bases). CDR3 size: 15 residues. Trimming shortened V by 2 bases and J by 3 bases, and 15 bases separated the two germline ends. CDR1 GTSNPN and CDR2 SVGIG come from the germline V gene (reference sequence). The CDR3 loop is CAWSLLRADTDTQYF. CDR3 bases: TGTGCCTGGAGTTTATTGCGGGCCGATACAGATACGCAGTATTTT.

This clone was seen a handful of times. The chain combines TRBV19 with TRBJ2-1, with 10 nucleotides matching TRBD2. This CDR3 is built from 15 residues. Germline trimming cut 1 base from V and 8 bases from J; bases unmatched to any gene: 5. Germline V gene lookup returns CDR1 LNHDA and CDR2 SQIVND (reference sequence). CDR3 protein: CASSIVSGRHDEQFF. CDR3 nucleotides: TGTGCCAGTAGTATAGTTAGCGGGAGGCACGATGAGCAGTTCTTC. The full variable domain, its missing parts supplied by reference TRBV19 and TRBJ2-1, is DGGITQSPKYLFRKEGQNVTLSCEQNLNHDAMYWYRQDPGQGLRLIYYSQIVNDFQKGDIAEGYSVSREKKESFPLTVTSAQKNPTAFYLCASSIVSGRHDEQFFGPGTRLTVL.

This sequence joins TRBV7-9 and TRBJ2-1; 9 nucleotides align to TRBD2. CDR1 is SEHNR, CDR2 FQNEAQ, per germline (reference sequence). The CDR3 is 16 residues long. V lost 2 bases to trimming and J lost 8 bases; unmatched junction nucleotides: 10. The CDR3 region is CASSLRSGRLWDEQFF. CDR3 DNA sequence: TGTGCCAGCAGCTTAAGGAGCGGGAGGTTATGGGATGAGCAGTTCTTC.

The chain employs TRBV18 and TRBJ2-5; perhaps TRBD2 as D (5 bases). The germline V gene has CDR1 KGHSH and CDR2 LQKENI. V dropped 3 bases and J dropped 0 bases, with 8 bases sitting between them. The CDR3 runs 14 residues. Here the CDR3 reads CASSPQRYQETQYF. The CDR3, as DNA: TGTGCCAGCTCACCCCAGCGGTACCAAGAGACCCAGTACTTC.

The chain uses TRBV6-1 and TRBJ1-5; 8 bases map to TRBD1. The CDR3 sequence is 16 residues long. V was pared by 2 bases and J by 8 bases, with 11 bases of the junction left unmatched. Per germline, CDR1 MNHNS and CDR2 SASEGT. Here the CDR3 DNA reads TGTGCCAGCAGTGAAAGGACAGGGCAACGAAATGAGCCCCAGCATTTT. Amino acid sequence: CASSERTGQRNEPQHF.

The chain carries TRBV27 and TRBJ2-1; the D gene is possibly TRBD2 (5 bases). Trimming cost V 3 bases and J 9 bases, with 12 bases left between them. Germline V gene lookup returns CDR1 MNHEY and CDR2 SMNVEV (reference sequence). The CDR3 has 13 residues. For the CDR3, the DNA is TGTGCCAGCAGTTTGCGGCTAGCTGGTGAGCAGTTCTTC. Its translation: CASSLRLAGEQFF.

The chain carries TRBV11-2 and TRBJ2-5; D is perhaps TRBD1 (6 bases). V was pared by 2 bases and J by 0 bases, with 7 bases between. The CDR3 totals 14 residues. CDR1 and CDR2 (germline): SGHAT, FQNNGV. As DNA, the CDR3 is TGTGCCAGCAGCTTAACAGGGAACCAAGAGACCCAGTACTTC. Its protein product is CASSLTGNQETQYF. Full variable domain (remainder filled in from reference TRBV11-2 and TRBJ2-5): EAGVAQSPRYKIIEKRQSVAFWCNPISGHATLYWYQQILGQGPKLLIQFQNNGVVDDSQLPKDRFSAERLKGVDSTLKIQPAKLEDSAVYLCASSLTGNQETQYFGPGTRLLVL.

The chain's CDR3 is CASSFGTSGTYEQYF. The CDR3 DNA reads as TGTGCCAGCAGCTTCGGGACTAGCGGAACCTACGAGCAGTACTTC. This chain uses TRBV28 with TRBJ2-7; the match to TRBD2 covers 11 bases. The length of the CDR3 is 15 residues. J lost 2 bases, V lost 6 bases, and 6 bases had no gene match. Germline V gene lookup returns CDR1 MDHEN and CDR2 SYDVKM.

This rearrangement joins TRBV11-2 to TRBJ2-1; possibly TRBD2 for D (6 bases). Germline V gives CDR1 SGHAT, CDR2 FQNNGV. The CDR3 is made up of 16 amino acids. Trimming left V 5 bases short and J 0 bases short, with 14 bases between. The CDR3: CASSPHLATSYNEQFF. The CDR3 DNA reads as TGTGCCAGCAGCCCGCACCTAGCGACCTCCTACAATGAGCAGTTCTTC.

This clone was seen a handful of times. This CDR3 is CAWGAGGGNQPQHF. CDR3 nucleotide sequence: TGTGCCTGGGGGGCAGGGGGAGGCAATCAGCCCCAGCATTTT. The chain couples TRBV30 to TRBJ1-5, with 7 nucleotides matching TRBD1. Germline values: CDR1 GTSNPN, CDR2 SVGIG (reference sequence). The CDR3 runs 14 residues. The J segment lost 2 bases and the V segment lost 5 bases, leaving 6 bases of the junction unmatched. The entire variable domain, with the rest obtained from reference TRBV30 and TRBJ1-5, is as follows: SQTIHQWPATLVQPVGSPLSLECTVEGTSNPNLYWYRQAAGRGLQLLFYSVGIGQISSEVPQNLSASRPQDRQFILSSKKLLLSDSGFYLCAWGAGGGNQPQHFGDGTRLSIL.

V and J are TRBV7-2 and TRBJ2-1; 8 bases are a match to TRBD2. CDR1 SGHTA and CDR2 FQGNSA come from the germline V gene. Germline trimming cut 5 bases from V and 0 bases from J; bases unmatched to any gene: 6. The length of the CDR3 is 16 residues. In nucleotides, the CDR3 is TGTGCCAGCAGCCATCCTAGCGGGCGCTCCTACAATGAGCAGTTCTTC. Its protein is CASSHPSGRSYNEQFF.

Only a few counts were recorded for this clone. V and J are TRBV30 and TRBJ2-3; D is unresolved. The germline gives CDR1 GTSNPN, CDR2 SVGIG (reference sequence). The V end lost 3 bases, the J end lost 12 bases, and 16 bases lay between the germline ends. This CDR3 has 12 residues. CDR3 coding DNA: TGTGCCTGGAGCGATGAGAGGTTTGTCCAGTATTTT. Translated: CAWSDERFVQYF.

This clone occurred a few times. The chain joins TRBV27 to TRBJ2-5; TRBD1 matches 10 bases. V lost 4 bases to trimming and J lost 5 bases; unmatched junction nucleotides: 7. Germline V lookup: CDR1 MNHEY, CDR2 SMNVEV (reference sequence). The CDR3 extends over 15 amino acids. The CDR3 nucleotides read TGTGCCAGCAGTTCCCCGGGACAGGGGCGCGAGACCCAGTACTTC. Its translation: CASSSPGQGRETQYF.

This clone was counted only a few times. The CDR3, as DNA: TGTGCCAGCAGCCCTCTACGGACTTTGCTAGGGGGAGCTTTCTTT. Residues: CASSPLRTLLGGAFF. The chain links TRBV14 to TRBJ1-1; a weak D match, TRBD1 (6 bases). V lost 4 bases and J 10 bases, leaving 22 bases between the germline ends. CDR3 size: 15 residues. Germline loops: CDR1 SGHDN, CDR2 FVKESK.

This clone came up a few times. The genes are TRBV11-3 and TRBJ2-5, with 9 bases matching TRBD2. Germline loops: CDR1 SGHNT, CDR2 YENEEA. The V gene end was trimmed by 5 bases and the J gene end by 5 bases; junction bases not matched to a gene: 6. The CDR3 spans 14 residues. This CDR3 reads CASSRTSGGETQYF. In DNA, the CDR3 is TGTGCCAGCAGCAGGACGAGCGGGGGGGAGACCCAGTACTTC.

The V gene is TRBV5-1, the J gene TRBJ1-1; 9 positions match TRBD1. The CDR3 spans 13 residues. The V gene's germline CDR1 is SGHRS and CDR2 YFSETQ. V shed 2 bases, J shed 7 bases, and the junction held 3 bases outside the gene matches. As DNA, the CDR3 is TGCGCCAGCAGCTTTACAGGGGGCGGTGAAGCTTTCTTT. It is translated as CASSFTGGGEAFF.

This clone occurred a few times. The chain employs TRBV2 and TRBJ2-7, with TRBD1 identical over 7 bases. The CDR3 has 14 residues. CDR1 is SNHLY, CDR2 FYNNEI, per germline. Trimming took 6 bases from V and 3 from J; bases not matched to a gene: 8. DNA for the CDR3: TGTGCCAGCAGCTTTGGAACAGGGGTCTACGAGCAGTACTTC. Translated: CASSFGTGVYEQYF.

The rearrangement joins TRBV11-3 to TRBJ2-7; a weak D match, TRBD1 (5 bases). This CDR3 is built from 13 residues. The germline V and J ends were trimmed by 3 bases and 2 bases, with 8 bases remaining between them. The V gene's germline CDR1 is SGHNT and CDR2 YENEEA. The CDR3 region is CASSFGQAYEQYV. CDR3 sequence (DNA): TGTGCCAGCAGCTTCGGACAAGCCTACGAGCAGTACGTC.

This clone has just a few counts. This chain uses TRBV15 with TRBJ2-5, with TRBD2 identical over 7 bases. CDR3 size: 13 residues. Germline lookup yields CDR1 LNHNV and CDR2 YYDKDF (reference sequence). Trimming cost V 5 bases and J 5 bases; bases outside gene matches: 5. DNA for the CDR3: TGTGCCACCAGCGGGAGGGCGGCGGAGACCCAGTACTTC. Translation: CATSGRAAETQYF.

The CDR3: CASSPSGPDTQYF. The CDR3 coding sequence is TGTGCCAGCAGCCCCAGCGGGCCAGATACGCAGTATTTT. The rearrangement links TRBV11-3 to TRBJ2-3; tentative D call: TRBD2 (6 bases). Germline assignment: CDR1 SGHNT and CDR2 YENEEA. There are 13 residues in the CDR3. V lost 5 bases to trimming and J lost 4 bases, with 10 bases between them.

This clone was found a few times. CDR3 residues: CAWASGHSYNEQFF. For the CDR3, the DNA is TGTGCCTGGGCTAGCGGGCACTCCTACAATGAGCAGTTCTTC. The chain is built from TRBV30 and TRBJ2-1, with 8 bases fitting TRBD2. Trimming at V came to 5 bases and at J to 0 bases, leaving 3 bases not matched to a gene. The CDR3 consists of 14 residues. Germline values: CDR1 GTSNPN, CDR2 SVGIG (reference sequence).

This clone was seen a handful of times. The rearrangement links TRBV14 to TRBJ1-2; D is unclear. The CDR3 spans 13 residues. With 4 bases removed from V and 5 bases from J, the gap between germline ends came to 11 bases. CDR1 and CDR2 (germline): SGHDN, FVKESK. CDR3 bases: TGTGCCAGCAGCCGAGCCTCAAATTATGGCTACACCTTC. It encodes CASSRASNYGYTF.

This clone was counted only a few times. The chain carries TRBV29-1 and TRBJ2-7, with D possibly being TRBD1 (5 bases). The CDR3 runs 14 residues. CDR1 is SQVTM, CDR2 ANQGSEA, per germline. V gave up 4 bases and J gave up 2 bases, with 15 bases separating them. The CDR3 is CSVGRQRHTYEQYV. The CDR3 nucleotides are TGCAGCGTTGGAAGACAGCGACACACCTACGAGCAGTACGTC.

This clone was detected only a few times. The chain uses TRBV28 and TRBJ2-4; D is possibly TRBD1 (7 bases). Germline lookup yields CDR1 MDHEN and CDR2 SYDVKM. V lost 10 bases and J 6 bases, leaving 22 bases between the germline ends. The CDR3 runs to 15 residues. Here the CDR3 DNA reads TGTGCCACTTTAGAAGGAGGGACAGAGGTAAACATTCAGTACTTC. It specifies CATLEGGTEVNIQYF.